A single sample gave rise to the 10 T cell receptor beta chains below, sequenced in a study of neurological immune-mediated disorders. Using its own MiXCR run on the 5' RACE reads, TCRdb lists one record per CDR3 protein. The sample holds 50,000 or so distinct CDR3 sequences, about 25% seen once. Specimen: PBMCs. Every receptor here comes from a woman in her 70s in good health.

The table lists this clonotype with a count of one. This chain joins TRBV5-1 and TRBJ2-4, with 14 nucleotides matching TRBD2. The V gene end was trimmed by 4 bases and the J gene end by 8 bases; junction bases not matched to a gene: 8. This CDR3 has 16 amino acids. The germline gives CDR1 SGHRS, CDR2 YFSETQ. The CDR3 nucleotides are TGCGCCAGCAGCGTCGGACTAGCGGGGGGTTGGGACATTCAGTACTTC. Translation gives CASSVGLAGGWDIQYF.

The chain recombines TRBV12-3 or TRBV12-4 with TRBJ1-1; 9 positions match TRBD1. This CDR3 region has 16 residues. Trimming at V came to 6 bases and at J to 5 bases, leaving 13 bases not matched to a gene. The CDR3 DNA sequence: TGTGCCAGCAGCCTACAGGGGGCGACTCCGAGGACTGAAGCTTTCTTT. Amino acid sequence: CASSLQGATPRTEAFF.

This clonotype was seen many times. CDR3 loop: CASSVWGPTDTQYF. The CDR3 nucleotides read TGTGCCAGCAGCGTGTGGGGGCCCACAGATACGCAGTATTTT. The V and J genes are TRBV2 and TRBJ2-3; tentatively, D is TRBD1 (6 bases). This CDR3 region has 14 residues. Germline CDR1 is SNHLY and CDR2 is FYNNEI. V lost 6 bases and J lost 2, with 12 bases in between.

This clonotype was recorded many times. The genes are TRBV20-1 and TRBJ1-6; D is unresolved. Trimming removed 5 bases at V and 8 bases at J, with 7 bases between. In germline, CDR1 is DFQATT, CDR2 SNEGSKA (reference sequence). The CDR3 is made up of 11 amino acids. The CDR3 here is CSALNYSPLHF. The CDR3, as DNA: TGCAGTGCTTTAAATTATTCACCCCTCCACTTT.

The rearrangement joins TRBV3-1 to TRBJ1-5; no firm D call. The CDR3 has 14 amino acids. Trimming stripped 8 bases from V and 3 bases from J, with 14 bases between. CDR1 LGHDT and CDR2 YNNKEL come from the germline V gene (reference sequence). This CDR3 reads CASGQDSLNQPQHF. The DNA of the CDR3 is TGTGCCAGCGGGCAGGACTCCCTCAATCAGCCCCAGCATTTT.

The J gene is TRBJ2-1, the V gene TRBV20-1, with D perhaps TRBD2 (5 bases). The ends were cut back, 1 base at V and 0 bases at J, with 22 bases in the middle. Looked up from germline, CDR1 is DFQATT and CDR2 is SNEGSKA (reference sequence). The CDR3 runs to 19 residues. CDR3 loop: CSARVGSASEYSSYNEQFF. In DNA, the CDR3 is TGCAGTGCTAGAGTTGGTAGCGCGAGCGAATATAGCTCCTACAATGAGCAGTTCTTC.

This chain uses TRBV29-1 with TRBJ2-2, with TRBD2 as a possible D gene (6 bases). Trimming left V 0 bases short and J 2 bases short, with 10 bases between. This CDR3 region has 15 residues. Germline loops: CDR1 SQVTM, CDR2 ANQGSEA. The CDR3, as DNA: TGCAGCGTTGAAGATAGGAGGGGAAACACCGGGGAGCTGTTTTTT. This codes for CSVEDRRGNTGELFF.

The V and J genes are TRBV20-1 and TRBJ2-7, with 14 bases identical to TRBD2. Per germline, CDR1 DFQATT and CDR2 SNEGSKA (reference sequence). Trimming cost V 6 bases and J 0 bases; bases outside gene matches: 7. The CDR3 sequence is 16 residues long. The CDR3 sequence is CSAGRGTSGSSYEQYF. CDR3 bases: TGCAGTGCGGGTCGCGGGACTAGCGGGAGCTCCTACGAGCAGTACTTC.

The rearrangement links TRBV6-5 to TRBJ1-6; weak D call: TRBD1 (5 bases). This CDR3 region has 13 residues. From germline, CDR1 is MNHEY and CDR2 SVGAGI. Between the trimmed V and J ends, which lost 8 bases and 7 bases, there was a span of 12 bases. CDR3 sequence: CASQYRINSPLHF. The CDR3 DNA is TGTGCCAGCCAATACAGGATAAATTCACCCCTCCACTTT.

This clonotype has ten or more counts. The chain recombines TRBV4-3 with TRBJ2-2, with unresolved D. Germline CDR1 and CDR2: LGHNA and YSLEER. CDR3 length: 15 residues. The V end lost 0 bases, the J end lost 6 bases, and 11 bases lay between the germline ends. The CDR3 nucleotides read TGCGCCAGCAGCCAAGATTTTCGACGGTCCGGGGAGCTGTTTTTT. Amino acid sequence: CASSQDFRRSGELFF.